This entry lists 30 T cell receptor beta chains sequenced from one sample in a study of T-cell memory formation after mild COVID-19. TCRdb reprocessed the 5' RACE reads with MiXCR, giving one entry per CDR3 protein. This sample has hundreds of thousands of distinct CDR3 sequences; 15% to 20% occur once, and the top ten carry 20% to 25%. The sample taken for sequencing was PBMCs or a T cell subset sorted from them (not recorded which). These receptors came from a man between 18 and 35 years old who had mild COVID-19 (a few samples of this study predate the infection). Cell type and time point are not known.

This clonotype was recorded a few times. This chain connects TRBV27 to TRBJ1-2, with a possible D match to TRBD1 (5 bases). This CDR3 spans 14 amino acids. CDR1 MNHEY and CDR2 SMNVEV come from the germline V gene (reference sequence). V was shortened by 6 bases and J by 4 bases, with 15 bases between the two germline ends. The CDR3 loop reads CASRKTDRSYGYTF. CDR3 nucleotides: TGTGCCAGCAGGAAAACCGACAGATCCTATGGCTACACCTTC.

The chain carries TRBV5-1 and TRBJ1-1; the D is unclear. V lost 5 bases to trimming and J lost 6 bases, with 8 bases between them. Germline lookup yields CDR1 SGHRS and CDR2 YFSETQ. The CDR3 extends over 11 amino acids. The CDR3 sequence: CASSSPSEAFF. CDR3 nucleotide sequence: TGCGCCAGCAGTTCTCCGTCTGAAGCTTTCTTT.

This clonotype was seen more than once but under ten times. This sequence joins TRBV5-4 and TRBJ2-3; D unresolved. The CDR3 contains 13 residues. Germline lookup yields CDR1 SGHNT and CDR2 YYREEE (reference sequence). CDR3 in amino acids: CAARTTSTDTQYF. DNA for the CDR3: TGTGCAGCCCGTACTACCAGCACAGATACGCAGTATTTT.

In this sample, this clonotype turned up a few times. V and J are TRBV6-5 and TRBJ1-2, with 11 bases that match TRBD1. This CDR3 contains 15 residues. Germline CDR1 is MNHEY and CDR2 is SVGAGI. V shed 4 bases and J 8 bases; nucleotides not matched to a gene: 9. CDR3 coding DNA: TGTGCCAGCAGTTCCCAAATGGGACAGGGGGGAGGCTACACCTTC. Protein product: CASSSQMGQGGGYTF.

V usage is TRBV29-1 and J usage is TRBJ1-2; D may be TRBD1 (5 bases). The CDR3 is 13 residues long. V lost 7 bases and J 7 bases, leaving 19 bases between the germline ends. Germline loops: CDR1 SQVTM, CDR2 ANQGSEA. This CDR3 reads CSASPQGLSGYTF. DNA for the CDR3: TGCAGCGCCTCACCCCAGGGCCTCTCTGGCTACACCTTC.

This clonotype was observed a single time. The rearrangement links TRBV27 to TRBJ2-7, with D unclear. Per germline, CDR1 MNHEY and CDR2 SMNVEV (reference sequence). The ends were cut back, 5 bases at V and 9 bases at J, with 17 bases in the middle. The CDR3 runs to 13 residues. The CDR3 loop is CASSLGSSMGQYF. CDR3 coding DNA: TGTGCCAGCAGTCTGGGCAGCTCGATGGGGCAGTACTTC.

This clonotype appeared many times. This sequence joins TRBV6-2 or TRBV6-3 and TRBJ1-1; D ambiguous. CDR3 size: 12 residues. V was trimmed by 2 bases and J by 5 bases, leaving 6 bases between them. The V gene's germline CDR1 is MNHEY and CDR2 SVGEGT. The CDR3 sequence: CASSYQKTEAFF. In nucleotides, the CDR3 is TGTGCCAGCAGTTACCAGAAAACTGAAGCTTTCTTT.

The CDR3 nucleotides are TGTGCCAGCAGCTTAGTTACAGATAATGAAAAACTGTTTTTT. It yields the protein CASSLVTDNEKLFF. This chain uses TRBV7-2 with TRBJ1-4; D is unclear. V gave up 1 base and J gave up 4 bases, with 7 bases separating them. The germline V gene has CDR1 SGHTA and CDR2 FQGNSA. The CDR3 is 14 residues long.

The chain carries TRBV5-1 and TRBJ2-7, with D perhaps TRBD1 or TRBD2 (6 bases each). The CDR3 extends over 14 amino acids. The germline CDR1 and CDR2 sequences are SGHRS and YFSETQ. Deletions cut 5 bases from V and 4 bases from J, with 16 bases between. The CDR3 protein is CASSLRQEGYEQYF. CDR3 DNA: TGCGCCAGCAGTCTCCGACAGGAGGGATACGAGCAGTACTTC.

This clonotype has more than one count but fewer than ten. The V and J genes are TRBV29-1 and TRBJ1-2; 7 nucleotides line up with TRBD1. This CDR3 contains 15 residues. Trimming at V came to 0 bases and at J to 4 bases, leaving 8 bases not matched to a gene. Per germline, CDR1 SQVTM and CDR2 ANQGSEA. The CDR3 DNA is TGCAGCGTTGAAGACGGCAACAGGGGAATCTATGGCTACACCTTC. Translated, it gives CSVEDGNRGIYGYTF.

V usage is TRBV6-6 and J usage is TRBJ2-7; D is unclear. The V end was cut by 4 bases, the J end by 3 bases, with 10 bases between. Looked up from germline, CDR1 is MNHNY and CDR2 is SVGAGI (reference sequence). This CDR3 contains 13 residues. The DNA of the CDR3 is TGTGCCAGCAGTTTTGTACAATTCTACGAGCAGTACGTC. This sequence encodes CASSFVQFYEQYV.

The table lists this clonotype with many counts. CDR3 sequence reads: CASSQDGAGGTDTQYF. CDR3 nucleotide sequence: TGCGCCAGCAGCCAAGATGGAGCGGGGGGCACAGATACGCAGTATTTT. This chain connects TRBV4-3 to TRBJ2-3, with TRBD2 identical over 8 bases. The CDR3 is 16 residues long. The germline gives CDR1 LGHNA, CDR2 YSLEER. With 0 bases clipped from V and 1 base from J, the junction kept 3 bases outside the gene matches.

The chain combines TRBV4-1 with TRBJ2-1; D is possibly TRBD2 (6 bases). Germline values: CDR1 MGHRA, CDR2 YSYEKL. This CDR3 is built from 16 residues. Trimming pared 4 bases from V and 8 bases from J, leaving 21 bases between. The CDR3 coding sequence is TGCGCCAGCAGCCGGGGATTGGTAGGAGGGGACGATGAGCAGTTCTTC. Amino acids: CASSRGLVGGDDEQFF.

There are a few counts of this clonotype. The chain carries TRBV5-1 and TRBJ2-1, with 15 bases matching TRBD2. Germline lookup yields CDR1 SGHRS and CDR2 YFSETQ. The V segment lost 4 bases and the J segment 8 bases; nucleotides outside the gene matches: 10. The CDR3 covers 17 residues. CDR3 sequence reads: CASSLGLAGGLGHEQFF. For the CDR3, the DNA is TGCGCCAGCAGCCTCGGACTAGCGGGGGGGCTTGGACATGAGCAGTTCTTC.

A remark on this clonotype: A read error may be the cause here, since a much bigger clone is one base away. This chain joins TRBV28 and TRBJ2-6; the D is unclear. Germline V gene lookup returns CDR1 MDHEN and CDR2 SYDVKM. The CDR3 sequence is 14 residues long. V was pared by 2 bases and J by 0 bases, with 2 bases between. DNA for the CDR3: TGTGCCAGCAGTTTACCCTCTGGGGCCAACGTCCTGACTTTC. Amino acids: CASSLPSGANVLTF. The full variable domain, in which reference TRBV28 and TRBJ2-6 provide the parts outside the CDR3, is DVKVTQSSRYLVKRTGEKVFLECVQDMDHENMFWYRQDPGLGLRLIYFSYDVKMKEKGDIPEGYSVSREKKERFSLILESASTNQTSMYLCASSLPSGANVLTFGAGSRLTVL.

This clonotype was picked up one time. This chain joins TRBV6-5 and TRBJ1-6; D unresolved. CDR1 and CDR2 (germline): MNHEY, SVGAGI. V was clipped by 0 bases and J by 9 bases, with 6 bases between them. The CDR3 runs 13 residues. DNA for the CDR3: TGTGCCAGCAGTTACTCTGACGTTTCACCCCTCCACTTT. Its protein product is CASSYSDVSPLHF.

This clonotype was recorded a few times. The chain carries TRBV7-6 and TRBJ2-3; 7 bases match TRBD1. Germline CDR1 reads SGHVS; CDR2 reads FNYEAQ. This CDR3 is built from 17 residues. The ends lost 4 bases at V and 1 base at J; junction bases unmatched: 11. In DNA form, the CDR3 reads TGTGCCAGCAGCTCAAGAACAGGGGCCCAAGGCACAGATACGCAGTATTTT. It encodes CASSSRTGAQGTDTQYF.

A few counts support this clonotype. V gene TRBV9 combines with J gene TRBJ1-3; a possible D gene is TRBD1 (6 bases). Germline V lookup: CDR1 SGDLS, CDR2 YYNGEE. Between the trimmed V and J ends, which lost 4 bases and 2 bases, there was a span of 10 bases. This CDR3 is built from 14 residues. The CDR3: CASSQQGTGNTIYF. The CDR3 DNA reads TGTGCCAGCAGCCAACAGGGTACTGGAAACACCATATATTTT.

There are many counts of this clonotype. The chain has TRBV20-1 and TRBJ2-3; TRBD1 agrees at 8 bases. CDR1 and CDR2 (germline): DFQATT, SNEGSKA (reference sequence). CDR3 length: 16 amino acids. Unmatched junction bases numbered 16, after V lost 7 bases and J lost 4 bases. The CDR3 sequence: CSVTPADRGSSDTQYF. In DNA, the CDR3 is TGCAGTGTGACACCCGCCGACAGGGGTAGTTCAGATACGCAGTATTTT.

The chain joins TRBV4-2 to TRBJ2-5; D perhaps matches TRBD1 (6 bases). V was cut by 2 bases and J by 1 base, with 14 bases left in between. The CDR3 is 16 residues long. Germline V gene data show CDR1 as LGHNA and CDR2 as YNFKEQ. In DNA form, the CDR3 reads TGTGCCAGCAGCCAACAGGGGACGGATCGCCAAGAGACCCAGTACTTC. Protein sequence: CASSQQGTDRQETQYF.

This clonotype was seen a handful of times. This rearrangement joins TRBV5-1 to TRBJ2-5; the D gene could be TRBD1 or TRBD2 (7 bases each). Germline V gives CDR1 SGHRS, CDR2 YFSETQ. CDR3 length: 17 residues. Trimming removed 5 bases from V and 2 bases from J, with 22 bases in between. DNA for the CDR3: TGCGCCAGCAGTCAGGGGGGGCCGGGAAATCCACAAGAGACCCAGTACTTC. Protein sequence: CASSQGGPGNPQETQYF.

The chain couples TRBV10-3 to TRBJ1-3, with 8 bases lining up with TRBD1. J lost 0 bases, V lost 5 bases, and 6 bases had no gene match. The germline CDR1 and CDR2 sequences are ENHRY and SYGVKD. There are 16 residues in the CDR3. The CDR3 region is CAISPDRGTSGNTIYF. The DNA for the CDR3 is TGTGCCATCAGTCCCGACAGGGGTACCTCTGGAAACACCATATATTTT.

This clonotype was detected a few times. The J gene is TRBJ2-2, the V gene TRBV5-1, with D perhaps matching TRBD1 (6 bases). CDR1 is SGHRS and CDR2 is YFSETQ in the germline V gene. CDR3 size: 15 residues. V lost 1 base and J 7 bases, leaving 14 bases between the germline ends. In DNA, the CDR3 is TGCGCCAGCAGCTTGCTGGCAGGGGCCCACGGGGAGCTGTTTTTT. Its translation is CASSLLAGAHGELFF.

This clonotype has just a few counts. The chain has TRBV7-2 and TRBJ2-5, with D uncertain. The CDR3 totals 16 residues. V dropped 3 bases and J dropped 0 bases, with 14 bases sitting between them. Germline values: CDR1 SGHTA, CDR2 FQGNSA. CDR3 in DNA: TGTGCCAGCAGCTTTGGGGATTTGCAGTACCAAGAGACCCAGTACTTC. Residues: CASSFGDLQYQETQYF. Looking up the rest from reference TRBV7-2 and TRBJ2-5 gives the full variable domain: GAGVSQSPSNKVTEKGKDVELRCDPISGHTALYWYRQSLGQGLEFLIYFQGNSAPDKSGLPSDRFSAERTGGSVSTLTIQRTQQEDSAVYLCASSFGDLQYQETQYFGPGTRLLVL.

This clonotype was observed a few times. Here the CDR3 DNA reads TGTGCCAGCAGCTCTAACGGGGGGGCGAACACCGGGGAGCTGTTTTTT. Amino acids: CASSSNGGANTGELFF. The chain combines TRBV7-3 with TRBJ2-2, with 8 bases matching TRBD2. The CDR3 has 16 amino acids. The J segment lost 0 bases and the V segment lost 4 bases, leaving 4 bases of the junction unmatched. Per germline, CDR1 SGHTA and CDR2 FQGTGA.

The CDR3: CASSQLAGGETQYF. Here the CDR3 DNA reads TGTGCCAGCAGCCAACTAGCGGGGGGAGAGACCCAGTACTTC. The V and J genes are TRBV4-2 and TRBJ2-5; 11 bases are a match to TRBD2. The V gene's germline CDR1 is LGHNA and CDR2 YNFKEQ. Germline trimming cut 2 bases from V and 4 bases from J; bases unmatched to any gene: 0. The CDR3 runs to 14 residues.

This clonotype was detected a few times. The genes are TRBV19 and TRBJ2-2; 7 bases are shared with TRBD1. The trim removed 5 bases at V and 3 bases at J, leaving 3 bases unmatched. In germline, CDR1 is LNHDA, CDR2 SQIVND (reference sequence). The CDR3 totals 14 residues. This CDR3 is CASSQGDDTGELFF. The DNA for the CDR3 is TGTGCCAGTAGTCAGGGGGACGACACCGGGGAGCTGTTTTTT.

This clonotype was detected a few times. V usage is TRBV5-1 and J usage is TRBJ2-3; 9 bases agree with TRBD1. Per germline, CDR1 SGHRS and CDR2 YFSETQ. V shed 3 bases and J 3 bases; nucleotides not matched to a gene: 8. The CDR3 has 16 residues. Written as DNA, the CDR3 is TGCGCCAGCAGCTCCTCCGGGACAGGGCCGACAGATACGCAGTATTTT. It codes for CASSSSGTGPTDTQYF.

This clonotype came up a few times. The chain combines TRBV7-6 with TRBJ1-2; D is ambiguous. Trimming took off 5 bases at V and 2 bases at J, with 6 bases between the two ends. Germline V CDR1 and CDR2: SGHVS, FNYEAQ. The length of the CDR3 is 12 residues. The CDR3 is CASSNGNYGYTF. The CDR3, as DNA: TGTGCCAGCAGCAACGGGAACTATGGCTACACCTTC. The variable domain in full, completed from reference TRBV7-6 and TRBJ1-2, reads GAGVSQSPRYKVTKRGQDVALRCDPISGHVSLYWYRQALGQGPEFLTYFNYEAQQDKSGLPNDRFSAERPEGSISTLTIQRTEQRDSAMYRCASSNGNYGYTFGSGTRLTVV.

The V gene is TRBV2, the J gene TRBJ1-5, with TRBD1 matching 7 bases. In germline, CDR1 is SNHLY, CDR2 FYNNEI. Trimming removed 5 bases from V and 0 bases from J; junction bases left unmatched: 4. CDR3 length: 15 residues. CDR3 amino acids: CASSPGQVSNQPQHF. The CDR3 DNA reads TGTGCCAGCAGTCCTGGACAGGTTAGCAATCAGCCCCAGCATTTT.